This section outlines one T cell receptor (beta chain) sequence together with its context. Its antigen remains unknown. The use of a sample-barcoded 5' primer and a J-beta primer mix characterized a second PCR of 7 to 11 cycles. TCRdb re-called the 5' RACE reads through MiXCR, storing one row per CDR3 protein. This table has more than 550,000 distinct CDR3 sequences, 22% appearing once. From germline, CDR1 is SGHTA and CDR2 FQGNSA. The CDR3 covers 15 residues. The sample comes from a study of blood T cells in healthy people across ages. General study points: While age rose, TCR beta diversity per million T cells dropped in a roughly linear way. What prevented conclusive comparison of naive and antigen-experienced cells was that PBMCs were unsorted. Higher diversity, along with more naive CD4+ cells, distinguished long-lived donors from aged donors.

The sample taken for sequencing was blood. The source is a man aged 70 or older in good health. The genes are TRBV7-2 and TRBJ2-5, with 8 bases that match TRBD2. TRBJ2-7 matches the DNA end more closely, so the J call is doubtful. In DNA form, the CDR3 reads TGTGCCAGCAGCTGGGACTCCGGGACTAGTTACGAGCAGTACTTC. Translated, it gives CASSWDSGTSYEQYF.